This paragraph reports one TCR beta chain. As yet, its antigen is unknown. This sample was taken from a study of graft-versus-host responses after intestinal transplantation. Study details: All recipients were transplanted with multivisceral, liver-intestinal, or isolated intestinal grafts. Each recipient received anti-thymocyte globulin induction, then tacrolimus and steroids for approximately three years.

Regarding the study as a whole: Recipient marrow harbored GvH clones, some of which surfaced first in ileum or blood. Early post-transplant declines in HvG were associated with peak levels of circulating GvH clones.

Assay: immunoSEQ multiplex PCR; the TCRdb copy retains only in-frame clones and omits some. The sample includes tens of thousands of clones, 92% of them seen just once. Germline trimming cut 2 bases from V and 5 bases from J; bases unmatched to any gene: 3. The CDR3 has 14 residues. Germline V CDR1 and CDR2: MDHEN, SYDVKM. The clonotype originates from a human patient who received an intestinal transplant, so some T cells may come from the graft donor. The sample in question was PBMCs, obtained 98 days after intestinal transplantation. V is TRBV28 and J is TRBJ1-5, with 7 bases aligning to TRBD1. The chain's CDR3 is CASSLGQVDQPQHF. DNA of the CDR3: TGTGCCAGCAGTTTAGGACAGGTTGATCAGCCCCAGCATTTT.